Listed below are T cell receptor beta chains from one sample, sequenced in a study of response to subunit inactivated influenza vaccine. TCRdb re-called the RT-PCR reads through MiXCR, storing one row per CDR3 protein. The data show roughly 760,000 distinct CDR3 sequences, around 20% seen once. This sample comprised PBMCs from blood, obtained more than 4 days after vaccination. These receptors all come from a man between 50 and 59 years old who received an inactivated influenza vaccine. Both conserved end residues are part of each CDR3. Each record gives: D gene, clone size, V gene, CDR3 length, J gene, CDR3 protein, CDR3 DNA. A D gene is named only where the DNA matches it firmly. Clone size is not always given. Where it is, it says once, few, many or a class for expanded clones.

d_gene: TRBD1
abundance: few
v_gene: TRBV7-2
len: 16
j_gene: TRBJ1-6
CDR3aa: CASSSLGQALNSPLHF
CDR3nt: TGTGCCAGCAGCTCCTTAGGACAGGCCCTCAATTCACCCCTCCACTTT

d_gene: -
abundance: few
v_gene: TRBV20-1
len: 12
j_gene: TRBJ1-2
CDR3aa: CSARPQNYGYTF
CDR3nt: TGCAGTGCAAGGCCACAGAACTATGGCTACACCTTC

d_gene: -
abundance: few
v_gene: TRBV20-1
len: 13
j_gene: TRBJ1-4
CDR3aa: CSARETRGEKLFF
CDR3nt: TGCAGTGCTAGAGAGACGAGGGGAGAAAAACTGTTTTTT

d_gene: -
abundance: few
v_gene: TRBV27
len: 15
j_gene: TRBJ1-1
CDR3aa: CASSYRQNSNTEAFF
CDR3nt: TGTGCCAGCAGTTACCGACAGAACTCGAACACTGAAGCTTTCTTT

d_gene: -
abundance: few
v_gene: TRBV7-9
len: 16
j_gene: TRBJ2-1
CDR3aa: CASSVAENVVPNEQFF
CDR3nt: TGTGCCAGCAGCGTCGCAGAAAATGTCGTGCCCAATGAGCAGTTCTTC

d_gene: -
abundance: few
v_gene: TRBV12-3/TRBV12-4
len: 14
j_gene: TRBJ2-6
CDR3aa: CASLRTRGANVLTF
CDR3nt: TGTGCCAGCTTGCGTACCCGTGGGGCCAACGTCCTGACTTTC

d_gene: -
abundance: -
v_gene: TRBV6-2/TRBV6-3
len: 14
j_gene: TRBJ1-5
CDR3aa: CASSYPGGAQPQHF
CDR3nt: TGTGCCAGCAGTTACCCTGGGGGGGCGCAGCCCCAGCATTTT

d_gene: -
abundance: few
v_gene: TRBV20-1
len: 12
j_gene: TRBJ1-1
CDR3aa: CSAKQWNTEAFF
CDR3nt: TGCAGTGCAAAACAGTGGAACACTGAAGCTTTCTTT

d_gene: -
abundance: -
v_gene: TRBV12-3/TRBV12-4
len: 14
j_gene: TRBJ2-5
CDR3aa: CASSVVGIRETQYF
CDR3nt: TGTGCCAGCAGCGTTGTTGGCATCCGGGAGACCCAGTACTTC

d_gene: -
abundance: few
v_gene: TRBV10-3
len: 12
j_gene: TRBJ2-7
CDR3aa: CAIKSDTGEQYF
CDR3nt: TGTGCCATCAAGAGTGATACGGGAGAGCAGTACTTC

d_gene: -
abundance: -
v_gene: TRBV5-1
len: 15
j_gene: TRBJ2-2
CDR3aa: CASSVPFGNTGELFF
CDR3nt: TGCGCCAGCAGCGTCCCATTCGGGAACACCGGGGAGCTGTTTTTT

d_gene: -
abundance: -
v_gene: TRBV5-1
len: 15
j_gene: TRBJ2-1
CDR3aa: CASSWTRPFLNEQFF
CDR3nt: TGCGCCAGCAGCTGGACTCGGCCGTTCTTGAATGAGCAGTTCTTC

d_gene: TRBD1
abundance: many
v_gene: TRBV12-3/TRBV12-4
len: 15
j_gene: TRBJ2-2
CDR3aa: CASSPDRGGTGELFF
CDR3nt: TGTGCCAGCAGTCCAGACAGGGGAGGCACCGGGGAGCTGTTTTTT

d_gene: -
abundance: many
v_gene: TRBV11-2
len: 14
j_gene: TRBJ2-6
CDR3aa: CASSGRSGANVLTF
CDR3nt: TGTGCCAGCAGCGGACGGTCTGGGGCCAACGTCCTGACTTTC

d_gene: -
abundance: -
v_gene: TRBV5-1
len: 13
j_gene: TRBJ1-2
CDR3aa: CASSTDGNYGYTF
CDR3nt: TGCGCCAGCAGCACGGACGGGAACTATGGCTACACCTTC

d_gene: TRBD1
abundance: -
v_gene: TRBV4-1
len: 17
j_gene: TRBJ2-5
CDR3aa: CASSQDGQGARIETHYF
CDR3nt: TGCGCCAGCAGCCAGGATGGACAGGGGGCTCGGATTGAGACCCATTACTTC

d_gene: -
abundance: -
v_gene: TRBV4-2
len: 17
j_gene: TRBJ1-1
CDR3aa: CASSPGLGWAPNTEAFF
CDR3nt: TGTGCCAGCAGCCCTGGGCTCGGCTGGGCACCGAACACTGAAGCTTTCTTT

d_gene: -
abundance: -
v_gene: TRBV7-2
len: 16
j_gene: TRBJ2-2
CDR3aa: CASSPGEQANTGELFF
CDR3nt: TGTGCCAGCAGCCCGGGGGAGCAGGCGAACACCGGGGAGCTGTTTTTT

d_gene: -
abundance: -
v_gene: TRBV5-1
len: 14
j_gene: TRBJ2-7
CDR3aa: CASSLVTGDYEQYF
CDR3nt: TGCGCCAGCAGCTTGGTTACGGGGGACTACGAGCAGTACTTC

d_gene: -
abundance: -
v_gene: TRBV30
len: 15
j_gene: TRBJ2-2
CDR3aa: CAWSPPDRLFGELFF
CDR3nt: TGTGCCTGGAGCCCGCCCGACAGGCTGTTCGGGGAGCTGTTTTTT

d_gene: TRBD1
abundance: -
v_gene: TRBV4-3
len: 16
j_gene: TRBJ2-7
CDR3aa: CASSQDFHRGLYEQYF
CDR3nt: TGCGCCAGCAGCCAAGATTTCCACAGGGGGCTTTACGAGCAGTACTTC

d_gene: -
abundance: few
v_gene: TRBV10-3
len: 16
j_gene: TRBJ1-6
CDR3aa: CAISEPGPGRNSPLHF
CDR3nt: TGTGCCATCAGTGAACCGGGGCCCGGCCGGAATTCACCCCTCCACTTT

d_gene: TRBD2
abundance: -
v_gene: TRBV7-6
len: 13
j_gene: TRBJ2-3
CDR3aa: CASRSHHSGEQYF
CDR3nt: TGTGCCAGCAGATCACACCACAGCGGGGAGCAGTATTTT

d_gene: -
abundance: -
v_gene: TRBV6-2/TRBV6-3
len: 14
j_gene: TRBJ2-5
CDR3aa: CASRPGNGEETQYF
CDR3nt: TGTGCCAGCAGGCCGGGCAATGGAGAAGAGACCCAGTACTTC

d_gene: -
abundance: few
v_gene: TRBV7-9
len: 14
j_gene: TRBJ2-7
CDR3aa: CASSSRRDGYEQYF
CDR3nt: TGTGCCAGCAGCTCCCGCCGGGACGGATACGAGCAGTACTTC

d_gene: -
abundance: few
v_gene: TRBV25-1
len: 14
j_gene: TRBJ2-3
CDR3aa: CASSKGVRTDTQYF
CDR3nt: TGTGCCAGCAGTAAAGGGGTTCGCACAGATACGCAGTATTTT

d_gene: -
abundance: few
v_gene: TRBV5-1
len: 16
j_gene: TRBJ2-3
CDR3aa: CASSWRGGSDTDTQYF
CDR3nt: TGCGCCAGCAGCTGGAGGGGGGGATCGGACACAGATACGCAGTATTTT

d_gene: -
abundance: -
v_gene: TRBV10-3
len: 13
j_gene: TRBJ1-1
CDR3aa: CAISPGGDTEAFF
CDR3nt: TGTGCCATCAGCCCGGGGGGGGACACTGAAGCTTTCTTT

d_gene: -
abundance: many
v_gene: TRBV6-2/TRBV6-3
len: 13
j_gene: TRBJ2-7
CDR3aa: CASSYRTPPWQYF
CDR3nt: TGTGCCAGCAGTTACCGGACCCCACCGTGGCAGTACTTC

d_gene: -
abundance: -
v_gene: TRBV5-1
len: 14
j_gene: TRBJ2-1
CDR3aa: CASSLAGELFSQFF
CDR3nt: TGCGCCAGCAGCTTGGCCGGGGAGCTCTTCTCCCAGTTCTTC

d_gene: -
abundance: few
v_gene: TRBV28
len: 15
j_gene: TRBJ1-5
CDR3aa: CASSFWGGSNQPQHF
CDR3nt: TGTGCCAGCAGTTTTTGGGGGGGCAGCAATCAGCCCCAGCATTTT

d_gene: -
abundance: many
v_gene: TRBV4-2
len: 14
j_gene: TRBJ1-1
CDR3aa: CASSQDLGGTEAFF
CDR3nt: TGTGCCAGCAGCCAAGATTTGGGCGGGACTGAAGCTTTCTTT

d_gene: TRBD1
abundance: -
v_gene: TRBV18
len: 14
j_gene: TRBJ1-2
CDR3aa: CASSPLQGAEGYTF
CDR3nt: TGTGCCAGCTCACCACTACAGGGGGCAGAGGGCTACACCTTC

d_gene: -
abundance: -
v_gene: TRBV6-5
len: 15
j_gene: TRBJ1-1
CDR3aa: CASSSLLRAWTEAFF
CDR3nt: TGTGCCAGCAGTTCCCTACTCAGGGCATGGACTGAAGCTTTCTTT

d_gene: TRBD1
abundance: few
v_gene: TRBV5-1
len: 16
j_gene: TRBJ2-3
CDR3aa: CASSLPRQGGTDTQYF
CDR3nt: TGCGCCAGCAGCTTGCCCCGACAGGGAGGCACAGATACGCAGTATTTT

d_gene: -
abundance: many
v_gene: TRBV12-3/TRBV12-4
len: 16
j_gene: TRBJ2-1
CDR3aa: CASTPMGVVPYNEQFF
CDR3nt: TGTGCCAGCACTCCGATGGGGGTGGTTCCCTACAATGAGCAGTTCTTC

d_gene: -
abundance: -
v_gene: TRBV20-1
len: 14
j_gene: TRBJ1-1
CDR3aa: CSSSGGGPNTEAFF
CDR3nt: TGCAGTTCCTCGGGGGGCGGACCGAACACTGAAGCTTTCTTT

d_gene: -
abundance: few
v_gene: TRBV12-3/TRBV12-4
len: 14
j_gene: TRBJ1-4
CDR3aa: CASSLQGGNSQLFF
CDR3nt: TGTGCCAGCAGTCTACAGGGCGGGAACTCGCAACTGTTTTTT

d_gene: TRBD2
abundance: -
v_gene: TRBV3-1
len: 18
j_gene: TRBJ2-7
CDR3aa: CASSRLSTSGGSSYEQYF
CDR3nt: TGTGCCAGCAGCCGATTATCAACTAGCGGGGGAAGCTCCTACGAGCAGTACTTC

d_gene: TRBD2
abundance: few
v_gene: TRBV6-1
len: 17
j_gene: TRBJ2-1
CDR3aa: CASSGNELAGEWNEQFF
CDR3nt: TGTGCCAGCAGTGGCAATGAACTAGCGGGAGAGTGGAATGAGCAGTTCTTC

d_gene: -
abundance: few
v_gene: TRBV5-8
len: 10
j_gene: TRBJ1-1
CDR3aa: CASSFPEAFF
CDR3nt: TGTGCCAGCAGCTTCCCTGAAGCTTTCTTT

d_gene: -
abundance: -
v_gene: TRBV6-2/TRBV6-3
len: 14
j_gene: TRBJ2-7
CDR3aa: CASRLEGTSNEQYF
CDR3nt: TGTGCCAGCAGGCTGGAGGGTACCTCAAACGAGCAGTACTTC

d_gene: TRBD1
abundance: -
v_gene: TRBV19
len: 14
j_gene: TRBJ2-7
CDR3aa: CASSVGQVSHEQYF
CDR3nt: TGTGCCAGTAGCGTCGGACAGGTTAGCCACGAGCAGTACTTC

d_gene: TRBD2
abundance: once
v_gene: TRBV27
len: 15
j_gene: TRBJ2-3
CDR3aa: CASWRGGWVEDTQYF
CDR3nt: TGTGCCAGCTGGCGGGGGGGTTGGGTTGAGGATACGCAGTATTTT

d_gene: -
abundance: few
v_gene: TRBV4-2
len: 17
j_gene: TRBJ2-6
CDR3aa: CASSQEGYHSGANVLTF
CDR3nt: TGTGCCAGCAGCCAGGAGGGATACCACTCTGGGGCCAACGTCCTGACTTTC

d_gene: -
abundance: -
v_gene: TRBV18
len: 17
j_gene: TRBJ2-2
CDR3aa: CASSPPAGRGITGELFF
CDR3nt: TGTGCCAGCTCACCCCCCGCCGGGCGGGGAATCACCGGGGAGCTGTTTTTT

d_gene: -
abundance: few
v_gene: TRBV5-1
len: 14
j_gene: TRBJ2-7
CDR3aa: CASSLAAWDYEQYF
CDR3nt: TGCGCCAGCAGCTTGGCCGCTTGGGACTACGAGCAGTACTTC

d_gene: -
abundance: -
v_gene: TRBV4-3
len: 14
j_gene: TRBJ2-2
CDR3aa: CASSQDGERGELFF
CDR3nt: TGCGCCAGCAGCCAAGATGGCGAGCGGGGGGAGCTGTTTTTT

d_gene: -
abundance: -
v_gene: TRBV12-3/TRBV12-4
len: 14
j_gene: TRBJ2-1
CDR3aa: CASSLLGWNNEQFF
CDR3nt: TGTGCCAGCAGTTTATTGGGGTGGAACAATGAGCAGTTCTTC

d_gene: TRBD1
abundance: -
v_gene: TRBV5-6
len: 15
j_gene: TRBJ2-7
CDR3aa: CASSLRDRVFYEQYF
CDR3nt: TGTGCCAGCAGCTTGCGGGACAGAGTATTCTACGAGCAGTACTTC

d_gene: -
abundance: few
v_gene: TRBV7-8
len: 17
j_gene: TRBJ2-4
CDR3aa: CASSLTGLGLAKNIQYF
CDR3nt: TGTGCCAGCAGCCTCACGGGGCTCGGGTTGGCCAAAAACATTCAGTACTTC